This T cell receptor (beta chain) was sequenced in a study of technical replicates of blood from several donors. Sequencing used immunoSEQ multiplex PCR; TCRdb keeps in-frame clones, though not all of them. The table includes approximately 80,000 clones, 95% to 98% detected once. After removal of 6 bases from V and 4 bases from J, the junction contained 5 bases not matched to a gene. The V gene's germline CDR1 is SNHLY and CDR2 FYNNEI. The CDR3 is made up of 13 amino acids. The source is a human donor in good health. The gene calls are TRBV2 and TRBJ1-2; 7 nucleotides agree with TRBD1. What was sequenced was T cells isolated from PBMCs. The CDR3 nucleotides are TGTGCCAGCAGGGGACAGAGAACCTATGGCTACACCTTC. Translating it yields CASRGQRTYGYTF. The entire variable domain, with the rest obtained from reference TRBV2 and TRBJ1-2, is as follows: EPEVTQTPSHQVTQMGQEVILRCVPISNHLYFYWYRQILGQKVEFLVSFYNNEISEKSEIFDDQFSVERPDGSNFTLKIRSTKLEDSAMYFCASRGQRTYGYTFGSGTRLTVV.